This entry concerns a single T cell receptor beta chain. The antigen remains undetermined. The data were taken from a study of CXCR3-negative and CXCR3-positive naive CD8 T cells. Whole-study context: Collectively, the libraries yielded 140 million or so TRB reads in total, at about 1.5 +/- 0.3 million per library.

Findings of the study overall: Relative to CXCR3-negative naive cells, CXCR3-positive naive cells had more hydrophobic TRB CDR3s. Naive cells that were CXCR3-negative or CXCR3-positive used TRBV-TRBJ genes alike, while memory cells diverged.

This CDR3 region has 13 residues. The germline V gene has CDR1 SQVTM and CDR2 ANQGSEA. Researchers prepared the TRB cDNA libraries using 5' RACE with UMI labels. TCRdb re-analyzed the 5' RACE reads; it lists each CDR3 protein once, without DNA. The sample totals roughly 89,000 distinct CDR3 sequences. The sample consisted of naive CXCR3- CD8+ T cells from blood. Noted subset: CD45RO-CCR7+CD27+CD95- naive CD8+ T cells lacking CXCR3 (TNR3-). This clonotype was sampled from a human donor in good health. Some clones in this sample may be carry-over from other donors' samples. The J gene is TRBJ1-1, the V gene TRBV29-1. The CDR3 region is CSVEVGLRTEAFF.